The 8 T cell receptor beta chains listed next were all sequenced from one sample in a study of shared clonotypes between healthy human individuals. Sequencing used immunoSEQ multiplex PCR; TCRdb keeps in-frame clones, though not all of them. Of around 79,000 clones in the sample, 62% are singletons; the top ten hold roughly half. Specimen: memory CD8+ T cells sorted from blood. The subset was: CD45RO+ cells pooled with CCR7-negative TemRA cells. All receptors come from a man aged 25-40 years in good health.

This chain joins TRBV7-6 and TRBJ2-1; 9 nucleotides match TRBD1. Germline CDR1 reads SGHVS; CDR2 reads FNYEAQ. CDR3 length: 17 residues. V trimming: 5 bases; J trimming: 4 bases; junction bases outside the gene matches: 12. The chain's CDR3 is CASSNSGQGPVYNEQFF. Written as DNA, the CDR3 is TGTGCCAGCAGCAACTCGGGACAGGGACCCGTTTACAATGAGCAGTTCTTC.

This clone has at least ten counts. The rearrangement uses TRBV6-1 and TRBJ2-2; no definite D call. V was cut by 1 base and J by 3 bases, with 6 bases left in between. Germline CDR1 MNHNS, CDR2 SASEGT. The CDR3 is 14 amino acids. CDR3 coding DNA: TGTGCCAGCAGTGAAGGGGTCGACACCGGGGAGCTGTTTTTT. Its protein is CASSEGVDTGELFF.

The chain links TRBV28 to TRBJ2-7; D is undetermined. This CDR3 spans 12 amino acids. Trimming pared 5 bases from V and 2 bases from J, leaving 7 bases between. CDR1 is MDHEN and CDR2 is SYDVKM in the germline V gene. CDR3 sequence: CASSEITYEQYF. The CDR3, as DNA: TGTGCCAGCAGTGAAATAACCTACGAGCAGTACTTC.

A word on this clone: A clone one base away is much larger, so this may be a read error. This same CDR3 is encoded by further DNA sequences in the sample. The chain couples TRBV28 to TRBJ2-7; D call uncertain. Trimming pared 3 bases from V and 3 bases from J, leaving 6 bases between. The CDR3 contains 12 residues. CDR1 and CDR2 (germline): MDHEN, SYDVKM. The CDR3 sequence is CASSLVDYEQYF. The CDR3 nucleotides read TGTGCCAGCAGTTTGGTCGACTACGAGCAGTACTTC.

The chain couples TRBV11-2 to TRBJ2-2; D might be TRBD1 or TRBD2, each matching 5 bases. The CDR3 has 17 amino acids. Germline V CDR1 and CDR2: SGHAT, FQNNGV. Trimming removed 5 bases at V and 5 bases at J, with 21 bases between. CDR3: CASSPLLGQEATGELFF. In DNA, the CDR3 is TGTGCCAGCAGCCCCCTTTTGGGGCAGGAGGCGACCGGGGAGCTGTTTTTT. The variable domain in full, completed from reference TRBV11-2 and TRBJ2-2, reads EAGVAQSPRYKIIEKRQSVAFWCNPISGHATLYWYQQILGQGPKLLIQFQNNGVVDDSQLPKDRFSAERLKGVDSTLKIQPAKLEDSAVYLCASSPLLGQEATGELFFGEGSRLTVL.

The chain links TRBV11-2 to TRBJ2-3; the D is unclear. Trimming stripped 4 bases from V and 3 bases from J, with 8 bases between. The CDR3 is made up of 13 amino acids. CDR1 and CDR2 from the germline V gene are SGHAT and FQNNGV. The CDR3 reads CASSWPETDTQYF. The CDR3 DNA is TGTGCCAGCAGCTGGCCCGAGACAGATACGCAGTATTTT.

The chain has TRBV6-5 and TRBJ2-4, with 9 bases that match TRBD1. The CDR3 loop spans 13 amino acids. Germline V gene lookup returns CDR1 MNHEY and CDR2 SVGAGI. J gave up 15 bases and V 2 bases, and 8 bases lay outside the gene matches. The CDR3 DNA sequence: TGTGCCAGCAGTTACGCCCCACAGGGGGCAAGGTACTTC. It codes for CASSYAPQGARYF.

This chain uses TRBV5-1 with TRBJ2-1, with 9 bases that match TRBD2. V trimming: 7 bases; J trimming: 7 bases; junction bases outside the gene matches: 15. The germline V gene has CDR1 SGHRS and CDR2 YFSETQ. The CDR3 length is 16 residues. The CDR3 protein is CASSTWVAGEGNEQFF. CDR3 bases: TGCGCCAGCTCCACCTGGGTAGCGGGAGAGGGTAATGAGCAGTTCTTC.